A single sample is the source of the 10 T cell receptor beta chains below, sequenced in a study of cytomegalovirus exposure and HLA in healthy donors. The PCR had 60 Vbeta and 13 Jbeta primers. The data were produced by immunoSEQ multiplex PCR, yet TCRdb's version contains in-frame clones alone and is incomplete. The data contain roughly 200,000 clones, around 78% of them singletons. The specimen sequenced was PBMCs. The source of these receptors is a man aged 25-40 years in good health and CMV-seronegative.

V and J are TRBV28 and TRBJ2-5; TRBD1 is a possible D gene (6 bases). Trimming took off 6 bases at V and 1 base at J, with 15 bases between the two ends. CDR3 length equals 15 residues. Germline-derived CDR1 and CDR2 are MDHEN and SYDVKM. The CDR3 sequence: CASSLLLDSQETQYF. CDR3 DNA: TGTGCCAGCAGCCTCCTTTTGGACAGCCAAGAGACCCAGTACTTC.

V is TRBV2 and J is TRBJ2-5; 12 positions agree with TRBD2. The length of the CDR3 is 13 residues. CDR1 is SNHLY and CDR2 is FYNNEI in the germline V gene. Germline trimming cut 4 bases from V and 9 bases from J; bases unmatched to any gene: 3. CDR3 in amino acids: CASSGSSGRAQYF. Here the CDR3 DNA reads TGTGCCAGCAGTGGGTCTAGCGGGAGGGCCCAGTACTTC.

The chain joins TRBV5-1 to TRBJ2-7; 10 bases are a match to TRBD2. CDR1 SGHRS and CDR2 YFSETQ come from the germline V gene. J was trimmed by 3 bases and V by 0 bases; bases with no gene match: 3. CDR3 length equals 15 residues. The CDR3: CASSLVTSGNYEQYF. CDR3 sequence (DNA): TGCGCCAGCAGCTTGGTAACTAGCGGGAACTACGAGCAGTACTTC.

The chain employs TRBV5-4 and TRBJ2-7, with TRBD1 matching 8 bases. Unmatched junction bases numbered 2, after V lost 2 bases and J lost 10 bases. This CDR3 has 11 amino acids. Per the germline V gene, CDR1 is SGHNT and CDR2 is YYREEE (reference sequence). For the CDR3, the DNA is TGTGCCAGCAGCTTAGGACAGGGACAGTACTTC. Translating it yields CASSLGQGQYF.

The CDR3 DNA is TGTGCCAGCAGTGTCCGGGGACAGGGGTACGAGCAGTACTTC. It translates to CASSVRGQGYEQYF. V usage is TRBV6-1 and J usage is TRBJ2-7, with 10 bases matching TRBD1. Per the germline V gene, CDR1 is MNHNS and CDR2 is SASEGT. Germline trimming cut 4 bases from V and 4 bases from J; bases unmatched to any gene: 4. This CDR3 comprises 14 residues.

This rearrangement joins TRBV28 to TRBJ2-7; D might be TRBD2 (7 bases). The CDR3 totals 14 residues. Looked up from germline, CDR1 is MDHEN and CDR2 is SYDVKM. V shed 6 bases and J shed 1 base, with 13 bases lying between them. DNA of the CDR3: TGTGCCAGCAGCTCGAGGGGGGGATCCTACGAGCAGTACTTC. Translating gives CASSSRGGSYEQYF.

J is TRBJ2-1 and V is TRBV2; D might be TRBD2 (6 bases). Germline CDR1 is SNHLY and CDR2 is FYNNEI. The CDR3 runs to 13 residues. Trimming cost V 6 bases and J 12 bases, with 18 bases left between them. The DNA for the CDR3 is TGTGCCAGCAGAGGTATTACGGGGGACTCGCAGTTCTTC. Translation: CASRGITGDSQFF.

V is TRBV6-1 and J is TRBJ1-5, with unresolved D. The germline CDR1 and CDR2 sequences are MNHNS and SASEGT. V was clipped by 3 bases and J by 5 bases, with 8 bases between them. The CDR3 loop spans 13 amino acids. CDR3 DNA: TGTGCCAGCAGTGACAGTAACGATCAGCCCCAGCATTTT. Protein: CASSDSNDQPQHF.

As regards this clone: Other DNA sequences in the same sample also yield this CDR3. V and J are TRBV27 and TRBJ2-7; 13 positions match TRBD2. Germline V CDR1 and CDR2: MNHEY, SMNVEV (reference sequence). V trimming: 4 bases; J trimming: 2 bases; junction bases outside the gene matches: 2. This CDR3 comprises 15 residues. CDR3 nucleotide sequence: TGTGCCAGCAGTTCGACTAGCGGGAGGACCTACGAGCAGTACTTC. This translates into CASSSTSGRTYEQYF.

The chain links TRBV7-9 to TRBJ1-1; D not certain. Germline assignment: CDR1 SEHNR and CDR2 FQNEAQ (reference sequence). The CDR3 extends over 14 amino acids. Trimming pared 0 bases from V and 1 base from J, leaving 6 bases between. The CDR3 nucleotides are TGTGCCAGCAGCTTAGCTCGGGGGAACACTGAAGCTTTCTTT. It translates to CASSLARGNTEAFF.